This T cell receptor (beta chain) was recovered during a study of T cells after posttransplantation cyclophosphamide. Study-level findings and limits: Later post-transplant blood repertoires were often dominated by donor CD8+ memory clones. Skin or GI-infiltrating T cells shared few TRB sequences with blood. Recipient CMV seropositivity and CMV reactivation strongly tracked TRB clonality.

Trimming shortened V by 8 bases and J by 1 base, and 23 bases separated the two germline ends. The CDR3 sequence is 17 residues long. Germline assignment: CDR1 MGHDK and CDR2 SYGVNS. Sequencing was performed with immunoSEQ multiplex PCR; in TCRdb, only in-frame clones are kept and a portion is missing. The table shows some 34,000 clones, with around 80% occurring only once. A marrow graft followed busulfan-fludarabine conditioning, with cyclophosphamide on days +3 and +4. Turning to this clone: Its antigen is unknown.

The J gene is TRBJ1-1, the V gene TRBV25-1, with D unclear. This sequence was found in a female patient aged 40-50 years who received an allogeneic stem cell transplant from a related donor, was CMV-positive, and had no GVHD. The graft donor may have contributed some T cells. The starting material was CD4+ T cells sorted from blood, obtained 1,800 to 2,000 days after a stem cell transplant with posttransplant cyclophosphamide. The CDR3 is CASDPPGRSGGNTEAFF. The CDR3 region has the DNA TGTGCCAGCGACCCGCCGGGAAGAAGCGGAGGGAACACTGAAGCTTTCTTT.